This T cell receptor (beta chain) derives from a study of blood T cell repertoires in COVID-19. The wider study: Sites in the United States, Italy and Spain provided acute and convalescent COVID-19 samples. T cells, B-cell-depleted T cells, or PBMCs provided the cDNA or gDNA that served as material.

Only in-frame clones appear in the TCRdb table, and some are missing; sequencing was by immunoSEQ multiplex PCR. The table has around 63,000 clones, 88% seen once. The CDR3 runs 16 residues. The ends lost 4 bases at V and 2 bases at J; junction bases unmatched: 7. Germline V gives CDR1 MNHEY, CDR2 SVGAGI. The TCR was taken from an older woman with acute or convalescent COVID-19. V and J are TRBV6-5 and TRBJ2-3, with 9 bases matching TRBD2. What was sequenced was peripheral blood. Written as DNA, the CDR3 is TGTGCCAGCAGTTTTCAGCGGGGGGTCTCCACAGATACGCAGTATTTT. Encoded protein: CASSFQRGVSTDTQYF.